This T cell receptor beta chain was captured by sequencing in a study of cytomegalovirus exposure and HLA in healthy donors. Overall study results and limits: Later on, a genetic analysis was performed. It linked a missense variant in DCLRE1C with V- and J-gene trimming of TCR beta.

The PCR employed 60 Vbeta primers together with 13 Jbeta primers. TCRdb's copy holds only in-frame clones and misses some; the assay was immunoSEQ multiplex PCR. Here the sample spans some 85,000 clones, around three quarters being singletons. The CDR3 totals 12 residues. Looked up from germline, CDR1 is SEHNR and CDR2 is FQNEAQ (reference sequence). Trimming left V 3 bases short and J 5 bases short, with 7 bases between. Turning to this clone: Its antigen is not identified.

The genes are TRBV7-9 and TRBJ1-1, with unresolved D. The TCR originated in a male donor in good health and CMV-seronegative. The sample was PBMCs. This CDR3 is CASSFLLTEAFF. In nucleotides, the CDR3 is TGTGCCAGCAGCTTCTTATTGACTGAAGCTTTCTTT. The full variable domain, its missing parts supplied by reference TRBV7-9 and TRBJ1-1, is DTGVSQNPRHKITKRGQNVTFRCDPISEHNRLYWYRQTLGQGPEFLTYFQNEAQLEKSRLLSDRFSAERPKGSFSTLEIQRTEQGDSAMYLCASSFLLTEAFFGQGTRLTVV.